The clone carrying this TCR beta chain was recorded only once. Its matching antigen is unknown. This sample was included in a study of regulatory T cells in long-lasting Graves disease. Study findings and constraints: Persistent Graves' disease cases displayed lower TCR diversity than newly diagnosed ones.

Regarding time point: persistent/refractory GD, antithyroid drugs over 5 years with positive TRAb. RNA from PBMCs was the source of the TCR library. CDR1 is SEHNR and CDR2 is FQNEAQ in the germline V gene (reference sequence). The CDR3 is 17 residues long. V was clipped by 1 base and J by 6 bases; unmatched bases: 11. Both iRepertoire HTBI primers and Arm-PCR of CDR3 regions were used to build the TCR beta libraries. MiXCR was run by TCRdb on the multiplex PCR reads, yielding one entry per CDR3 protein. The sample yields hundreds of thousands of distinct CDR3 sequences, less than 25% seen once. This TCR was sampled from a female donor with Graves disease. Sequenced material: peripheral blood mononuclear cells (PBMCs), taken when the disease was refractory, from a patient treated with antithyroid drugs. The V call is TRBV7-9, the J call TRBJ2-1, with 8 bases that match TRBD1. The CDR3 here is CASSLVSGLGTGNEQFF. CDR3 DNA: TGTGCCAGCAGCTTAGTCTCGGGTTTGGGGACAGGCAATGAGCAGTTCTTC.